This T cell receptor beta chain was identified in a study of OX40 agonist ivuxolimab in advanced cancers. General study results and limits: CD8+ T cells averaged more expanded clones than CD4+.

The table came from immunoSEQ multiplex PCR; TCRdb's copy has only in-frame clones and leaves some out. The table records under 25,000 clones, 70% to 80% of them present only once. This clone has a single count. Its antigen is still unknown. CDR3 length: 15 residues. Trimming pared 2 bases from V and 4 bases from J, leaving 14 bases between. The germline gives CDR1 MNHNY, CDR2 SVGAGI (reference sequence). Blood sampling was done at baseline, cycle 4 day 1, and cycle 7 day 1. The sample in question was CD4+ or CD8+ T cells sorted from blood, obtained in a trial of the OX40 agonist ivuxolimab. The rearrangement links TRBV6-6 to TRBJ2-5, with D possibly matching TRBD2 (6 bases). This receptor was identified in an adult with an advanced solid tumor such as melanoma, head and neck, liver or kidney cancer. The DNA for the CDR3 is TGTGCCAGCAGTTACCCTAAGGACTATGGAGAGACCCAGTACTTC. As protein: CASSYPKDYGETQYF.